The source of this TCR beta chain is a study of cytomegalovirus exposure and HLA in healthy donors. Study-level results: Reportedly, diagnosis of cytomegalovirus status by the classifier showed high specificity and sensitivity.

Researchers ran the PCR with 60 Vbeta and 13 Jbeta primers. The data were produced by immunoSEQ multiplex PCR, yet TCRdb's version contains in-frame clones alone and is incomplete. Of 65,000 to 95,000 clones detected, approximately 80% appear once; the ten largest clones hold 3.3%. Unmatched junction bases numbered 2, after V lost 2 bases and J lost 6 bases. The CDR3 loop spans 14 amino acids. Per germline, CDR1 SGDLS and CDR2 YYNGEE. This clone showed up just a few times. Its cognate antigen is unknown. The chain uses TRBV9 and TRBJ2-2; TRBD1 matches 9 bases. This TCR was sampled from a man aged 50 or older in good health and CMV-seronegative. Sequenced sample: PBMCs. CDR3 loop: CASSVRTGAGELFF. In DNA form, the CDR3 reads TGTGCCAGCAGCGTTAGGACAGGGGCCGGGGAGCTGTTTTTT.